This T cell receptor gamma chain comes out of a study of γδ T cells in repeated Plasmodium falciparum infection. Study-level results: Waves of new clonotype selection appeared after repeated controlled infections in Vdelta2-negative, largely Vdelta1+, gammadelta T cells. Malian children's Vdelta2-negative repertoires appeared more expanded and less diverse than Australians'. Many TCRgamma sequences overlapped between individuals in stable Vgamma9/Vdelta2+ repertoires.

This clone was seen repeatedly, ten times or more. Its antigen is unknown. The protein held in TCRdb is that of a much larger clone and does not match this DNA's translation at residue 6, likely because of a read error; the protein shown is translated from the DNA. The CDR3 runs to 18 residues. Germline CDR1 GITISATS, CDR2 ISYDGTV (reference sequence). The J segment lost 5 bases and the V segment lost 2 bases, leaving 9 bases of the junction unmatched. Flow sorting of PBMC yielded separate Vgamma9/Vdelta2+ and Vdelta2-negative gammadelta T cell populations for bulk repertoire analysis. TCRdb re-called the multiplex PCR reads via CATT. The profile shows over 25,000 gamma-chain clones, around 3% of them singletons.

This chain connects TRGV9 to TRGJP. The origin of this receptor is a pool of human donors (malaria-infected and uninfected, not separated). The sample comprised gamma-delta T cells from blood. In nucleotides, the CDR3 is TGTGCCTTGTGGGAGGCGGTGGGAAAAGAGTTGGGCAAAAAAATCAAGGTATTT. It is translated as CALWEAVGKELGKKIKVF.